This T cell receptor beta chain was identified during a study of CD8 T cells in ankylosing spondylitis (dated by TCRdb to 2017 to 2019). In terms of the full investigation: T cell receptor beta repertoires were profiled in healthy donors and ankylosing spondylitis patients so that disease-linked TCR variants could be found. The full study cohort comprised 20 to 25 ankylosing spondylitis patients and approximately 100 healthy donors. Samples of peripheral blood were taken, and for ankylosing spondylitis patients, synovial fluid was collected as well. On the study overall, not on this receptor specifically: A TCR beta motif of several highly homologous amino acid variants appeared characteristic of blood from ankylosing spondylitis patients. According to the report, matched synovial fluid samples from ankylosing spondylitis patients were significantly enriched for the disease-linked clones. Some motif variants were previously reported in synovial fluid and blood of reactive arthritis patients, suggesting common disease-initiation mechanisms. The disease-linked clones had a CD8+ phenotype and were found at relatively low frequencies in peripheral blood.

This clonotype was seen repeatedly, ten times or more. Its antigen is not yet known. Base qualities are not at hand, and no much larger clone is one base apart. The CDR3 runs 15 residues from the cysteine to the phenylalanine. CDR3 DNA only is kept here, 45 bases in frame from base 1. Compared with germline, V lacks 6 bases and J lacks 3 bases; bases without a gene match: 7. For sequencing, an Illumina HiSeq 2500 was employed. Quantitative 5'-RACE with molecular barcodes was the method used to prepare the TCR beta libraries. Per the original workflow: A new computational method based on a probabilistic model of VDJ rearrangement was used to identify disease-linked TCR variants. TCRdb ran its own pipeline on the public reads, namely fastp trimming at Q25 and MiXCR clone calling, and kept in-frame beta chains. Rows merge per CDR3 protein into single entries with the most common DNA and genes. The V and J calls and clone size come from TCRdb's table, not from the authors' own analysis. Counted in this sample were approximately 240,000 distinct CDR3 sequences; 10% of them appeared once. The ten largest make up 2% to 3% of the sample.

Sequenced: blood, either unsorted or a sorted T cell fraction (not recorded which). The sequence was collected from a male donor with ankylosing spondylitis or in good health (not recorded which). The chain couples TRBV12-3 or TRBV12-4 to TRBJ1-1, with TRBD1 identical over 10 junction bases. The CDR3 reads CASRPTGQGYTEAFF. At the DNA level, the sequence is TGTGCCAGCAGGCCTACGGGACAGGGGTACACTGAAGCTTTCTTT.